This T cell receptor beta chain was retrieved from a study of blood T cells in healthy people across ages (dated by TCRdb to about 2015). Looking at the study overall: Template switching captured roughly one uniquely barcoded TCR beta cDNA molecule per two T cells in model experiments. The study measured age-related changes in TCR beta repertoire diversity using deep sequencing normalized with unique cDNA molecular identifiers. Four age groups were formed from the donors: young (average roughly 16 years), middle-aged (more than 35), aged (62) and long-lived (about 75). Two additional independent replicas of 1 million unique cDNA reads from the same blood draw were analyzed for two donors (one aged 18 to 30 and one aged 80 or older). The investigation overall reported the following: Donor CMV infection status was unknown, potentially confounding age-related changes in expanded clonotypes. Compared with the aged group, more naive CD4+ T cells, fewer expanded clones and increased TCR diversity were shown by the long-lived group, suggesting age selection. There was a strong correlation between observed TCR beta diversity and the percentage of naive T cells measured by flow cytometry. Estimates of total diversity based on one million sequenced T cells were regarded as lower bounds and as underestimates. Observed TCR beta diversity per million T cells fell roughly linearly with age, and a significant reduction was already apparent by age around 44. Conclusive comparison of naive and antigen-experienced compartments was prevented by the profiling of bulk unsorted PBMCs.

The receptor library was made with 5' RACE. Reads for this sample came from an Illumina HiSeq 2500. A second PCR of 7 to 11 cycles was run with a J-beta primer mix and a sample-barcoded 5' primer. Each TCR beta cDNA molecule received a unique molecular identifier from a template-switch 5' adaptor carrying 12 random nucleotides. At least 3 million CDR3-containing paired-end reads were obtained from each sample. First-strand cDNA synthesis was performed from all RNA using the Mint cDNA synthesis kit, with priming by a TRBC-specific oligonucleotide. Following uracil-DNA glycosylase treatment, all cDNA underwent a first 18-cycle PCR with the universal primers M1SS and BC2_uni_R. As for how the authors treated the data: Each sample was normalized by randomly selecting 1 million high-quality reads, each carrying a distinct molecular identifier. Instead of being binned into consensus sequences, reads that shared molecular identifiers were thrown out. CDR3 identification, clonotype clustering and error correction used MiTCR with a Q25 quality threshold and the strictest error-elimination algorithm. A nonparametric unseen species model using Euler transformation provided a lower-bound estimate of total TCR beta diversity. TCRdb trimmed public reads at Q25 via fastp, called clones via MiXCR and kept in-frame beta chains. Identical CDR3 proteins give one entry, which carries the most common genes and DNA. TCRdb's processing, not the study's, gives the V and J calls here. The sample data list about 760,000 distinct CDR3 sequences, and around 25% of these were observed just once. The ten most abundant clones make up 9.4% of the sample.

Remarks on this clonotype: The target of this receptor is not known. No base-level quality is on record; no much larger clone is a single base apart.

CDR1 and CDR2 were assigned from the germline V gene as SGHRS and YFSETQ. The V and J ends are trimmed by 0 bases and 2 bases, leaving 10 bases between them. The CDR3 goes from the cysteine to the phenylalanine over 15 residues. Left in the record is the CDR3 DNA by itself, 45 bases read in frame from the first base. Systemically healthy Caucasian individuals from Russia, 35 to 40 in total and aged about 6 to 90 years, were included as donors. Each donor gave around 9.5 milliliters of peripheral blood, collected into EDTA-treated Vacutainer tubes. Ficoll-Paque density-gradient centrifugation was used to isolate PBMCs, with at least 7 million obtained per sample. Trizol reagent was used to extract total RNA from PBMCs, with at least 5 micrograms per sample. The percentages of naive CD45RAhigh/CD27high T cells were determined by flow cytometry on a PBMC aliquot from every donor. These sequences were also reported in another study, on T cells of mothers and their children. Drawing on the second study: The donors were nine systemically healthy Caucasian individuals, made up of three mothers and their six children. cDNA synthesis consumed the entire amount of extracted RNA, loaded at roughly 1.5 ug RNA in each 15 ul reaction. Sample barcodes and 2-4 random nucleotides were added via the M1S primer in the second PCR. Over 9.5 million TCR beta CDR3 reads were obtained for each mother, and 2.7 million or so reads were obtained for each child. TCR recombination output is similarly shaped by thymic selection in related and unrelated pairs, with a minor effect exerted by inherited differences. Related mother-child pairs always showed normalized repertoire overlap that was slightly higher than in unrelated mother-child pairs, though the difference was never significant. With a sensitivity of approximately 100 clones per million clonotypes, no persistent microchimeric T cell clones were detected. In the study, deep NGS was used to compare the TCR beta repertoires of mothers and children, and features distinguishing related mother-child pairs from unrelated individuals were sought. The mean age was 40 +/- 4 years for the mothers and approximately 11 +/- 4 years for the children. After adapter ligation with NEBNext reagents, the libraries were sequenced on Illumina HiSeq 2000 with 100+100 nt paired-end reads. To prevent cross-contamination, the mother and child libraries were prepared one month apart and sequenced in separate runs. Each donor had between about 450,000 and 2,200,000 distinct TCR beta clonotypes identified. Naive TCR beta clonotypes were estimated from low-frequency clonotypes matched to each donor's FACS-determined naive share, without sorting.

This TCR was sampled from a boy younger than 18 in good health. This chain joins TRBV5-1 to TRBJ2-3, with TRBD1 tentatively as D gene (6 bases match). The sequencing sample was made of blood. The nucleotide sequence reads as follows: TGCGCCAGCAGCTTGGGGGCAGGGGACACAGATACGCAGTATTTT. It is translated as CASSLGAGDTDTQYF.